This note documents a single TCR beta chain sequence. This clonotype was counted between two and nine times. Its cognate antigen has yet to be identified. Per-base qualities were not stored, and no clone one base away is much larger. The data originate from a study of T cells after yellow fever vaccination (dated by TCRdb to between 2019 and 2020). In terms of the full investigation: Libraries from fractions with low cell numbers were prepared with the SMART-Seq v4 Ultra Low Input RNA kit. Bulk TCR alpha and beta repertoires were sequenced longitudinally to track T-cell clones before and after primary and booster YFV17D yellow fever vaccination. The cohort comprised two healthy male donors, one aged 18 to 29 and one aged 30 to 39 years. Blood was drawn at multiple timepoints before and after primary and secondary immunization, with bulk PBMC replicates and cell subsets isolated. Summary of the overall study and its limitations: After the booster, most clones that had expanded after primary vaccination were detected again (around 95% of CD4 and around 88% of CD8), suggesting broad maintenance of memory. A small fraction of clonotypes showed up in both the CD4 and CD8 compartments, probably as a result of convergent recombination. Only two donors were included in the study, so the extent to which the findings can be generalized is limited. Compared with the primary T-cell response, the secondary T-cell response was weaker but faster, peaking on day 5 rather than day 15. FACS-sorted repertoires could contain abundant contaminating clonotypes from the bulk population, so computational filtering was required.

Explained via the paper, the treatment or condition label denotes: live attenuated yellow fever vaccine strain. At every blood-draw timepoint, two biological replicates of bulk PBMCs were collected. A standard Ficoll-Paque protocol was used to isolate PBMCs from peripheral blood. TriZol was used to extract RNA from bulk PBMCs, from CD4 and CD8 fractions, and from dextramer-positive and dextramer-negative fractions. CDR1 and CDR2 were assigned from the germline V gene as MNHEY and SVGAGI. At the junction V is shortened by 0 bases and J by 7 bases, with 13 bases in between. The CDR3 goes from the cysteine to the phenylalanine over 15 residues. Only CDR3 DNA is held: 45 bases, read in frame from base 1. TCR cDNA was made using 5'RACE template switching, a step that added a universal primer site and unique molecular identifiers. Priming for cDNA synthesis came from both the TCR alpha and TCR beta constant segments. Library amplification used two PCR steps, and the second PCR step added sample barcodes and sequencing adapters. Sequencing of the libraries was done on either Illumina HiSeq 2500 (2x100 bp) or NovaSeq (2x150 bp). Per the original workflow: MIGEC handled demultiplexing of reads and collapsing into UMI consensus sequences, while MiXCR performed V(D)J alignment. Vaccine-responding clonotypes were defined with edgeR using replicate PBMC samples, requiring FDR below 0.01 and a log2 fold change above 5 up to day 15. Each bulk clonotype received a CD4 or CD8 identity based on whether the sequenced CD4 or CD8 repertoire contained that clonotype at higher abundance. TCRdb trimmed the raw reads at Q25, called clones with MiXCR and kept productive beta chains. Rows merge per CDR3 protein into single entries with the most common DNA and genes. The V and J calls, along with clone size, are taken from TCRdb and not from the paper's own processing. The sample has some 300,000 distinct CDR3 sequences on record, around 8.1% of them singletons. The ten most abundant clones make up around 17% of the sample.

This sequence was found in a young man who received the YFV17D yellow fever vaccine. The chain links TRBV6-5 with TRBJ1-5; a weak D assignment points to TRBD1 (5 bases agree). The sequenced sample was PBMCs, obtained 45 days after the first yellow fever vaccination. The CDR3 in this case is CASSYSGDLGQPQHF. The base sequence is TGTGCCAGCAGTTACTCGGGGGACTTGGGGCAGCCCCAGCATTTT.